Many counts were recorded for the clone carrying this TCR beta chain. Its antigen is undetermined. The sorted Tregs were CD4+CD25+CD127-/low cells. Full-length variable regions came from constant-region reverse primers plus semi-nested Nested Universal Primer A PCR. TCRdb fed the 5' RACE reads into MiXCR, producing one record per CDR3 protein. The table has approximately 50,000 distinct CDR3 sequences, approximately 26% seen once. Germline values: CDR1 DFQATT, CDR2 SNEGSKA (reference sequence). This CDR3 is 15 amino acids long. J lost 6 bases, V lost 3 bases, and 6 bases had no gene match. Points from the study as a whole: Tumor-infiltrating Treg TCR alpha and beta sequences overlapped most with tumor naive CD4+ T cells, then blood naive. Tumor memory CD4+ T cell TCR gene usage clustered with blood and lymph node memory CD4+ cells and lymph node naive CD4+ cells.

Sequencing used tumor-infiltrating Tregs sorted from the breast tumor. This TCR was sampled from a female donor with breast cancer. The chain carries TRBV20-1 and TRBJ2-1; 12 positions match TRBD1. The CDR3 loop reads CSASPGTGGFNEQFF. The CDR3 DNA sequence: TGCAGTGCTAGTCCCGGGACAGGGGGCTTCAATGAGCAGTTCTTC.